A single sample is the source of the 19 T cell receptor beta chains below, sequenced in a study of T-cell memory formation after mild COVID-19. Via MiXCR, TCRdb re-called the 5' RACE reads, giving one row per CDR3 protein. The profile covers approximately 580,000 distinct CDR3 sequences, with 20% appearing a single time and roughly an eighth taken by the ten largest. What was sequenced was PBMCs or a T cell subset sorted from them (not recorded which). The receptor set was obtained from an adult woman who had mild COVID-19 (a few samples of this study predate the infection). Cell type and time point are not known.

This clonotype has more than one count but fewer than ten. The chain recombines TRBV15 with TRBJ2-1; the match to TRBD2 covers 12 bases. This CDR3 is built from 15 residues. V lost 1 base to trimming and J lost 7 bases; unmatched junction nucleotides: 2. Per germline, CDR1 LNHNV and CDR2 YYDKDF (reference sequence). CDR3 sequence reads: CATSRVLAGGNEQFF. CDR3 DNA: TGTGCCACCAGCAGAGTACTAGCGGGGGGAAATGAGCAGTTCTTC. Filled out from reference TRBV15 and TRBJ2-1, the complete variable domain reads DAMVIQNPRYQVTQFGKPVTLSCSQTLNHNVMYWYQQKSSQAPKLLFHYYDKDFNNEADTPDNFQSRRPNTSFCFLDIRSPGLGDTAMYLCATSRVLAGGNEQFFGPGTRLTVL.

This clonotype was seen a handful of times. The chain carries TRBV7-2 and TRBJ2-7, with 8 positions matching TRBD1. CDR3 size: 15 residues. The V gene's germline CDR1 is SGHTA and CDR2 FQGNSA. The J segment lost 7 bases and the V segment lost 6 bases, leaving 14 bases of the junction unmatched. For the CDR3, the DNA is TGTGCCAGCAGTTCCAGGACAGGGACAGTGGGTGAGCAGTACTTC. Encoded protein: CASSSRTGTVGEQYF. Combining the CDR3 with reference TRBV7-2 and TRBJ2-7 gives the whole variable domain GAGVSQSPSNKVTEKGKDVELRCDPISGHTALYWYRQSLGQGLEFLIYFQGNSAPDKSGLPSDRFSAERTGGSVSTLTIQRTQQEDSAVYLCASSSRTGTVGEQYFGPGTRLTVT.

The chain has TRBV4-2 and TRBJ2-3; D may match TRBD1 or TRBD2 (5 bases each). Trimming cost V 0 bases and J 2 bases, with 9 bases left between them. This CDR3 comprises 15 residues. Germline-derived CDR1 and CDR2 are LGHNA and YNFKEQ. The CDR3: CASSQDGGNTDTQYF. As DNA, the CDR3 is TGTGCCAGCAGCCAAGATGGGGGTAACACAGATACGCAGTATTTT.

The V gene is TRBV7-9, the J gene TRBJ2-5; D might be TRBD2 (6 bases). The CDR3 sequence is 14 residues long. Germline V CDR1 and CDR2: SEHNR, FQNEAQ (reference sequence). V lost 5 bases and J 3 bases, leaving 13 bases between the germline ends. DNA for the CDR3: TGTGCCAGCAGCCTACGGACTACTGAAGAGACCCAGTACTTC. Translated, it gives CASSLRTTEETQYF.

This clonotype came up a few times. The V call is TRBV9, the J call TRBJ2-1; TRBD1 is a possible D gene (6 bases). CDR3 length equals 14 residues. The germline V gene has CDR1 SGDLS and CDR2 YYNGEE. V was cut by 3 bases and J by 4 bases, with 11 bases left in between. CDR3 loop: CASSGGDKYNEQFF. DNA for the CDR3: TGTGCCAGCAGCGGAGGGGACAAGTACAATGAGCAGTTCTTC.

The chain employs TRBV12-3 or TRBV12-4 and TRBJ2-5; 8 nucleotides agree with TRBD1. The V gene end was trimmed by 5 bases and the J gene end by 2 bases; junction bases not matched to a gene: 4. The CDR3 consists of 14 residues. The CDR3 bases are TGTGCCAGCAGTGGACAGGGTATTCAAGAGACCCAGTACTTC. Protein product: CASSGQGIQETQYF.

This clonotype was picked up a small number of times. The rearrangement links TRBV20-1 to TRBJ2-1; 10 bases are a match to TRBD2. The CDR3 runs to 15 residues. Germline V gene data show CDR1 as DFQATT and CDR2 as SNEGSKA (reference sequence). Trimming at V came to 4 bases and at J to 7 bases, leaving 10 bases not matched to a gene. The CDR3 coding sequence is TGCAGTGCTACCAACCTAGCGGGAGTTTCTAATGAGCAGTTCTTC. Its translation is CSATNLAGVSNEQFF.

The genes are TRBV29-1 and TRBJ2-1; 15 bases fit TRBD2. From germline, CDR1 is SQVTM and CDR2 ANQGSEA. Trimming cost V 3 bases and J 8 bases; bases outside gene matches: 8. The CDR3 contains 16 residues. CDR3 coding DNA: TGCAGCGTTGATGGACTAGCGGGAGGGCCAGTCTATGAGCAGTTCTTC. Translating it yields CSVDGLAGGPVYEQFF.

CDR3 bases: TGTGCCACCAGTGATTTAGGCAGGGCCCACCCCCACTTT. The encoded protein is CATSDLGRAHPHF. The chain links TRBV24-1 to TRBJ1-6; tentative D call: TRBD1 (5 bases). This CDR3 contains 13 residues. The V end lost 1 base, the J end lost 18 bases, and 15 bases lay between the germline ends. Germline V gene lookup returns CDR1 KGHDR and CDR2 SFDVKD.

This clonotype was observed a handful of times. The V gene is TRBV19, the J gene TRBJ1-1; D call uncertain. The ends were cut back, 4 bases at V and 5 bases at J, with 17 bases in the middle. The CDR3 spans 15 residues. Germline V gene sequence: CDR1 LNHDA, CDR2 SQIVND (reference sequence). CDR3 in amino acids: CASSKSDWGGTEAFF. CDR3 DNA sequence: TGTGCCAGTAGTAAATCGGACTGGGGAGGGACTGAAGCTTTCTTT.

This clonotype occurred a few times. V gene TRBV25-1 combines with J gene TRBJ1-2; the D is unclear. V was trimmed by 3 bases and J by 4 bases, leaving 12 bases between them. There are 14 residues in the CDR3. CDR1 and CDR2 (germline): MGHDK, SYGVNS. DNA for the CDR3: TGTGCCAGCAGTGAGGGAAGCTTGCTCTATGGCTACACCTTC. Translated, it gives CASSEGSLLYGYTF.

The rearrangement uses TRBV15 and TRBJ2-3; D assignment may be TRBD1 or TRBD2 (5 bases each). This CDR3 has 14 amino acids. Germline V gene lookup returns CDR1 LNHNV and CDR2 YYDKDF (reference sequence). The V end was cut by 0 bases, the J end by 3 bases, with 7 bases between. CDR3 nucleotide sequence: TGTGCCACCAGCAGAGACAGGGAGACAGATACGCAGTATTTT. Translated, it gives CATSRDRETDTQYF.

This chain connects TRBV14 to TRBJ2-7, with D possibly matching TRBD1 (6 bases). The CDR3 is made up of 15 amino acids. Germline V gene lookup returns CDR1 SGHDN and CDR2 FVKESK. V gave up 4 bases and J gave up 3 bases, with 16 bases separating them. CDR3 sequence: CASSRVRGSDYEQYF. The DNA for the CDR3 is TGTGCCAGCAGCCGAGTCAGGGGATCTGACTACGAGCAGTACTTC. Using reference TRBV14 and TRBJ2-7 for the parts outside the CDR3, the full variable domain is EAGVTQFPSHSVIEKGQTVTLRCDPISGHDNLYWYRRVMGKEIKFLLHFVKESKQDESGMPNNRFLAERTGGTYSTLKVQPAELEDSGVYFCASSRVRGSDYEQYFGPGTRLTVT.

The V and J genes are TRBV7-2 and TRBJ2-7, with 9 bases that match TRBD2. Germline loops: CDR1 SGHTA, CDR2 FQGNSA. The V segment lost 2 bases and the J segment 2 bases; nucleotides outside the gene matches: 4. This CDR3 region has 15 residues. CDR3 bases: TGTGCCAGCAGCTTAAGTAGCGGGAGTACCTACGAGCAGTACTTC. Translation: CASSLSSGSTYEQYF.

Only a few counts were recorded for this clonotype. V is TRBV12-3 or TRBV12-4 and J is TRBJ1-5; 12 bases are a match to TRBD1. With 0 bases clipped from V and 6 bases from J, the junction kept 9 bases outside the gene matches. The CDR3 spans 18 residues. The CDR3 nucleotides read TGTGCCAGCAGTTTAGCTGGGACAGGGGGCGCGTTTGGTCAGCCCCAGCATTTT. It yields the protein CASSLAGTGGAFGQPQHF.

The CDR3 coding sequence is TGTGCCGCACAGGGTTCTGGAAACACCATATATTTT. As protein: CAAQGSGNTIYF. The chain carries TRBV10-3 and TRBJ1-3; tentative D call: TRBD1 (6 bases). The CDR3 is 12 amino acids. Germline V gives CDR1 ENHRY, CDR2 SYGVKD. V lost 11 bases to trimming and J lost 1 base, with 9 bases between them.

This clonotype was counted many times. The CDR3 protein is CASSQGLGEQYF. CDR3 nucleotides: TGTGCCAGCAGCCAAGGCCTGGGGGAGCAGTACTTC. The rearrangement uses TRBV3-1 and TRBJ2-7; D unresolved. CDR3 length: 12 residues. Germline V gene lookup returns CDR1 LGHDT and CDR2 YNNKEL (reference sequence). V was clipped by 1 base and J by 7 bases, with 8 bases between them.

CDR3 in amino acids: CASSLGIKGNTEAFF. The CDR3 DNA follows: TGCGCCAGCAGCTTGGGGATCAAGGGGAACACTGAAGCTTTCTTT. The chain has TRBV5-1 and TRBJ1-1; D not certain. The germline V gene has CDR1 SGHRS and CDR2 YFSETQ. This CDR3 has 15 residues. Trimming stripped 0 bases from V and 1 base from J, with 10 bases between.

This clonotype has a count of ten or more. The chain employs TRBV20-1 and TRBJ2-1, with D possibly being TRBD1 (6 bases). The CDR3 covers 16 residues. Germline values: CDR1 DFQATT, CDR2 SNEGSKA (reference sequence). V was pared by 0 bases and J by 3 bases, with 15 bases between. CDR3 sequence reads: CSARDPVGAYYNEQFF. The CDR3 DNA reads TGCAGTGCTAGAGATCCGGTGGGGGCTTACTACAATGAGCAGTTCTTC.